This paragraph covers one T cell receptor beta chain sequence. Antigen: not known. A second PCR, run for roughly 7 to 12 cycles, used a sample-barcoded 5' primer plus a J-beta primer mix. TCRdb analysed the 5' RACE reads with MiXCR anew, one entry per CDR3 protein. This sample has hundreds of thousands of distinct CDR3 sequences, with roughly 44% found just once. The record originates from a study of blood T cells in healthy people across ages. Germline CDR1 MNHNS, CDR2 SASEGT. The J segment lost 2 bases and the V segment lost 6 bases, leaving 19 bases of the junction unmatched. The CDR3 totals 19 residues. Overall study results and limits: A roughly linear fall in TCR beta diversity per million T cells was seen with increasing age. There was no known CMV status for donors, so expanded clonotype changes were possibly confounded.

Staff drew roughly 10 milliliters of peripheral blood from each donor. In each sample, at least 6.5 million PBMCs were isolated. This sequence was found in a man between 60 and 70 years old in good health. Sequencing was done on a sample of blood. The rearrangement uses TRBV6-1 and TRBJ1-5; 7 bases are a match to TRBD1. The CDR3 reads CASRPSHLLTGMGNQPQHF. The DNA for the CDR3 is TGTGCCAGCAGACCTTCCCACCTTTTGACAGGGATGGGCAATCAGCCCCAGCATTTT.